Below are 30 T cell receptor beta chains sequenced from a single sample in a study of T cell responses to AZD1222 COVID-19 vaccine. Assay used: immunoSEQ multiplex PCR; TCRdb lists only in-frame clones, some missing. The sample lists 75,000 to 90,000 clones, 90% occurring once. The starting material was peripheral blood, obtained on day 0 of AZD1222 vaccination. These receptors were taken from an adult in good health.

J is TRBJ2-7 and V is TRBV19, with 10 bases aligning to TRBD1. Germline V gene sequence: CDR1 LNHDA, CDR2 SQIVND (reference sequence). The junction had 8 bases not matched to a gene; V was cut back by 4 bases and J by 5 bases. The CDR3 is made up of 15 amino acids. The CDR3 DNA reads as TGTGCCAGTAGTAACCGGGACAGGGGTCCCCACGAGCAGTACTTC. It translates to CASSNRDRGPHEQYF.

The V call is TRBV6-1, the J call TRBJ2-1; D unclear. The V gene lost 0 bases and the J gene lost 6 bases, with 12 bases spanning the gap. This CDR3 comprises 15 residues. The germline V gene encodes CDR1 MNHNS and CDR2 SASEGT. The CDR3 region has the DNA TGTGCCAGCAGTGAAGCGTCGAGACGCCGCAATGAGCAGTTCTTC. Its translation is CASSEASRRRNEQFF.

DNA for the CDR3: TGTGCCACCCTCGACAAGAACACCGGGGAGCTGTTTTTT. It is translated as CATLDKNTGELFF. This chain joins TRBV19 and TRBJ2-2, with no clear D. Trimming shortened V by 10 bases and J by 1 base, and 10 bases separated the two germline ends. The CDR3 runs to 13 residues. The germline V gene encodes CDR1 LNHDA and CDR2 SQIVND (reference sequence).

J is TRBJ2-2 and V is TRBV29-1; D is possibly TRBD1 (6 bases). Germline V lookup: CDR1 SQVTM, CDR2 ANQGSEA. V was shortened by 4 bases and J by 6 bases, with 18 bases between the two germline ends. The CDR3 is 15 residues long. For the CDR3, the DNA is TGCAGCGTTGCAGTAGGGGGTTCGGGATCCGGGGAGCTGTTTTTT. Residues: CSVAVGGSGSGELFF.

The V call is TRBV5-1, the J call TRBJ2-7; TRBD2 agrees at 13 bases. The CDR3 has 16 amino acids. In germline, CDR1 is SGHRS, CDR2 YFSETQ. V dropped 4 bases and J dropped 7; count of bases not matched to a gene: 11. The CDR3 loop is CASSGRTSGGTREQYF. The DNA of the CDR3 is TGCGCCAGCAGCGGGAGGACTAGCGGGGGTACTCGGGAGCAGTACTTC.

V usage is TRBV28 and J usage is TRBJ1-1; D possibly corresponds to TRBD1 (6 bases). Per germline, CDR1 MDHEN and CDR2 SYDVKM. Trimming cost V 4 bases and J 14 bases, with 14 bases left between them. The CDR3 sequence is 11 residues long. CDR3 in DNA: TGTGCCAGCAGTTCAACAGGGTTGCGATTCTTT. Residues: CASSSTGLRFF.

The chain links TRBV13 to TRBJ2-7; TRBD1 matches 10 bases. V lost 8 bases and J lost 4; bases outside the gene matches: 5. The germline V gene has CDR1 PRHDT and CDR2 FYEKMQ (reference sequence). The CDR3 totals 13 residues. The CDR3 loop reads CASGTGDPYEQYF. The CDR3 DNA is TGTGCCAGCGGGACAGGGGATCCTTACGAGCAGTACTTC.

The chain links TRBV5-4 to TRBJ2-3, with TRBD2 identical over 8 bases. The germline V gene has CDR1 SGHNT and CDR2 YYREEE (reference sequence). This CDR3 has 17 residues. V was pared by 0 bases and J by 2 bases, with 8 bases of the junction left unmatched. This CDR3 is CASSLAGGVRVTDTQYF. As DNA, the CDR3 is TGTGCCAGCAGCTTGGCCGGGGGGGTAAGGGTCACAGATACGCAGTATTTT. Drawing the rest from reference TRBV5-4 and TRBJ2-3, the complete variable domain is ETGVTQSPTHLIKTRGQQVTLRCSSQSGHNTVSWYQQALGQGPQFIFQYYREEENGRGNFPPRFSGLQFPNYSSELNVNALELDDSALYLCASSLAGGVRVTDTQYFGPGTRLTVL.

CDR3 coding DNA: TGTGCCAGCAGTTACTCCCCTTTAGCTGGAAACACCATATATTTT. Protein product: CASSYSPLAGNTIYF. The chain recombines TRBV6-5 with TRBJ1-3; D unresolved. V was cut by 0 bases and J by 2 bases, with 8 bases left in between. This CDR3 is 15 amino acids long. CDR1 MNHEY and CDR2 SVGAGI come from the germline V gene.

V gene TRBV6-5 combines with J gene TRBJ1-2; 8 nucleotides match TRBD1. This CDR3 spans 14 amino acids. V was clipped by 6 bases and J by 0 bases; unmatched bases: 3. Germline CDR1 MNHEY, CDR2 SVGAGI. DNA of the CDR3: TGTGCCAGCAGAGGACAGGGAACTAACTATGGCTACACCTTC. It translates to CASRGQGTNYGYTF.

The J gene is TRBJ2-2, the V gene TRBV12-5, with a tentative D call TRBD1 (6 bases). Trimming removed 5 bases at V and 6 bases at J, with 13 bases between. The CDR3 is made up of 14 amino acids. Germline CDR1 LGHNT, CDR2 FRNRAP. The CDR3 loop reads CASGLLQGSGELFF. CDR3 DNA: TGTGCTAGTGGTCTACTACAGGGTTCCGGGGAGCTGTTTTTT.

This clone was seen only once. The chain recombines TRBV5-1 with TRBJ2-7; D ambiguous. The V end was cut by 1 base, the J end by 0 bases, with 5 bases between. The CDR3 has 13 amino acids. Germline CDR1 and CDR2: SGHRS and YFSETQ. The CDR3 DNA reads TGCGCCAGCAGCTTGCAAGGCTCCTACGAGCAGTACTTC. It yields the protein CASSLQGSYEQYF.

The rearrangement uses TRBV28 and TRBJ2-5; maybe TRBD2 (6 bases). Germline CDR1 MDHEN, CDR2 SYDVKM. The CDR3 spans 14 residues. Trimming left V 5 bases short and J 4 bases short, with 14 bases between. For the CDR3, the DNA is TGTGCCAGCAGTGGCGCGGGGATAAGAGAGACCCAGTACTTC. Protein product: CASSGAGIRETQYF.

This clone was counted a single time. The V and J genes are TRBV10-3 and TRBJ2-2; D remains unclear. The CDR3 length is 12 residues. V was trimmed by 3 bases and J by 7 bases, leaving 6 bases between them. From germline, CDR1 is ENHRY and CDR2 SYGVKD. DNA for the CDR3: TGTGCCATCAGTGAAATAGTCGGGGAGCTGTTTTTT. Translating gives CAISEIVGELFF.

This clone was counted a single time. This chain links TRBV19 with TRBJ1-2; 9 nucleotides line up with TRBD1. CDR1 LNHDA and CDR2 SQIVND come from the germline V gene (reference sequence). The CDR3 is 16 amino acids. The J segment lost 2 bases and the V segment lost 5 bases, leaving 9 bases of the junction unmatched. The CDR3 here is CASSGPGQGVNYGYTF. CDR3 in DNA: TGTGCCAGTAGTGGGCCGGGACAGGGCGTGAACTATGGCTACACCTTC.

This CDR3 reads CATSAQGETQYF. The DNA for the CDR3 is TGTGCCACCAGTGCGCAGGGGGAGACCCAGTACTTC. This chain links TRBV24-1 with TRBJ2-5, with D tentatively TRBD1 (6 bases). There are 12 residues in the CDR3. Germline V CDR1 and CDR2: KGHDR, SFDVKD. V lost 5 bases to trimming and J lost 5 bases, with 8 bases between them.

CDR3 in amino acids: CASSLIAGQETQYF. The CDR3 DNA reads TGTGCCAGCAGCTTAATCGCCGGCCAAGAGACCCAGTACTTC. The rearrangement links TRBV5-4 to TRBJ2-5; D is uncertain. Between the trimmed V and J ends, which lost 2 bases and 1 base, there was a span of 9 bases. Germline CDR1 and CDR2: SGHNT and YYREEE (reference sequence). The CDR3 has 14 amino acids.

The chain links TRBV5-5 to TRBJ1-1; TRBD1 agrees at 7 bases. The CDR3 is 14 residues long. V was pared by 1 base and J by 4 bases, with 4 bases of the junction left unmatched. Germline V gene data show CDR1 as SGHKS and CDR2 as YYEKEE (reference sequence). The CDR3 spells CASSLQGVITEAFF. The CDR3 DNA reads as TGTGCCAGCAGCTTGCAGGGGGTAATCACTGAAGCTTTCTTT.

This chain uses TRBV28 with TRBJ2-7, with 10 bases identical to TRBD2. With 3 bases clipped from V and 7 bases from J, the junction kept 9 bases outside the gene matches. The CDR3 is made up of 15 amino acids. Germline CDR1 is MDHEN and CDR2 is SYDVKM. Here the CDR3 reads CASSLIGTSVQEQYF. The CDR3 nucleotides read TGTGCCAGCAGTTTGATAGGGACTAGCGTCCAGGAGCAGTACTTC.

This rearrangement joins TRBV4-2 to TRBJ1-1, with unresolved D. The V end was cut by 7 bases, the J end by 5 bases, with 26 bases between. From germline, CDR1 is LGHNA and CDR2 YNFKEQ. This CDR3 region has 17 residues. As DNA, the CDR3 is TGTGCCAGCACGCTAATCCTAAACCGGGAGGCCATGACTGAAGCTTTCTTT. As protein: CASTLILNREAMTEAFF.

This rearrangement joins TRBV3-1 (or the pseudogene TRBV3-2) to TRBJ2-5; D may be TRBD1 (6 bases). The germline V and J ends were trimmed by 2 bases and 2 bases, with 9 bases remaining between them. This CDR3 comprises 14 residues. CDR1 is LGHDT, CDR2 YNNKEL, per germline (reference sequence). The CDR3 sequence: CASSQIGTQETQYF. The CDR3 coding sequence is TGTGCCAGCAGCCAAATAGGGACACAAGAGACCCAGTACTTC.

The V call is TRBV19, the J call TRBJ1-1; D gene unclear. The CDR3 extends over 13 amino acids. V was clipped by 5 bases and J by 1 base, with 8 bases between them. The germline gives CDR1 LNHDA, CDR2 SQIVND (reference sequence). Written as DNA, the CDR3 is TGTGCCAGTAGTGTTGTCACGAACACTGAAGCTTTCTTT. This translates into CASSVVTNTEAFF.

The CDR3 DNA follows: TGTGCCAGCAGCTGGGGGCCGGGGACCTACACCGGGGAGCTGTTTTTT. It yields the protein CASSWGPGTYTGELFF. V is TRBV7-8 and J is TRBJ2-2; maybe TRBD1 (6 bases). This CDR3 is built from 16 residues. Germline V lookup: CDR1 SGHVS, CDR2 FQNEAQ. V was trimmed by 4 bases and J by 3 bases, leaving 15 bases between them.

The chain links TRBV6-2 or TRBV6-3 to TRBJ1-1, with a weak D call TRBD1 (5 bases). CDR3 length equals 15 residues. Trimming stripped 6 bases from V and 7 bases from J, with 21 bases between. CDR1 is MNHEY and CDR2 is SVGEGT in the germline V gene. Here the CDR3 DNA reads TGTGCCAGCAGCCGCCTCCTGGGCAGGGCTAATGAAGCTTTCTTT. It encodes CASSRLLGRANEAFF.

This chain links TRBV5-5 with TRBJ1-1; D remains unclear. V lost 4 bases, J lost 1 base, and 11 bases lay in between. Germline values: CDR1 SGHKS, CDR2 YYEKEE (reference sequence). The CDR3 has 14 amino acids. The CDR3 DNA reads TGTGCCAGCAGCATTGACTGGGGGAACACTGAAGCTTTCTTT. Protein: CASSIDWGNTEAFF.

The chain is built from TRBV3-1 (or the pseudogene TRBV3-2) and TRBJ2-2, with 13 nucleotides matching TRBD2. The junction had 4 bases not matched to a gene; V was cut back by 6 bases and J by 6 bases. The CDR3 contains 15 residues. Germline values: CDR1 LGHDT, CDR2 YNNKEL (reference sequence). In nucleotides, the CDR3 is TGTGCCAGCAGGTCAGGACTAGCGGGGGCCGGGGAGCTGTTTTTT. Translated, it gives CASRSGLAGAGELFF.

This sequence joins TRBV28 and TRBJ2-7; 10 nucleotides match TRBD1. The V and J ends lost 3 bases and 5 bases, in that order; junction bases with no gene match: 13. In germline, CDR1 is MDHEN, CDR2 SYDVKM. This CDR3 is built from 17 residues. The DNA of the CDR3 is TGTGCCAGCAGTTTCCCCCACAGACAGGGGGCAGGTGACGAGCAGTACTTC. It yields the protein CASSFPHRQGAGDEQYF.

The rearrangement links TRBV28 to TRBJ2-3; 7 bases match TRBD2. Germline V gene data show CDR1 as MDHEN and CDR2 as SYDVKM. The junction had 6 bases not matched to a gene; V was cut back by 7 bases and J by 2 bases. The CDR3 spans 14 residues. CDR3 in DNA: TGTGCCAGCAAGGGCGGGGGTCCCACAGATACGCAGTATTTT. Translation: CASKGGGPTDTQYF.

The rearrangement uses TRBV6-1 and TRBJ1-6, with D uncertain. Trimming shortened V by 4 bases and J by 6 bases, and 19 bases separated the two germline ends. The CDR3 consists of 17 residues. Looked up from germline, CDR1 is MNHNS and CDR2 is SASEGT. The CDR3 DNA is TGTGCCAGCAGTGTCCGGGCCGACTTAAAAATTAATTCACCCCTCCACTTT. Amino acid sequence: CASSVRADLKINSPLHF.

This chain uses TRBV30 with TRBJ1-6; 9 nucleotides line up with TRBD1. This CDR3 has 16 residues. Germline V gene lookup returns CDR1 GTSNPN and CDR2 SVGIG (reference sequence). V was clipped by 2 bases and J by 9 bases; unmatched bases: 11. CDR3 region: CAWSPGTGIRSSPLHF. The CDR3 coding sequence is TGTGCCTGGAGTCCCGGGACAGGGATAAGGAGTTCACCCCTCCACTTT. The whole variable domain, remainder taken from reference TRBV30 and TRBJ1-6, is SQTIHQWPATLVQPVGSPLSLECTVEGTSNPNLYWYRQAAGRGLQLLFYSVGIGQISSEVPQNLSASRPQDRQFILSSKKLLLSDSGFYLCAWSPGTGIRSSPLHFGNGTRLTVT.